The present TCR beta chain was sequenced within a study of blood T cell repertoires in COVID-19. Across the study: Both acute and convalescent COVID-19 samples were obtained from the United States, Italy and Spain. PBMCs, B-cell-depleted T cells, or T cells were the source of the cDNA or gDNA that made up the material.

The CDR3 has 15 amino acids. Germline V gene lookup returns CDR1 KGHDR and CDR2 SFDVKD. J lost 8 bases, V lost 3 bases, and 4 bases had no gene match. In the authors' workflow: Reference gene primer amplification gave nucleated cell count estimates. Clones were sequenced by immunoSEQ multiplex PCR, and TCRdb holds only the in-frame ones, with some missing. From that table come the V and J calls and clone size; the DNA was used to work out D and trimming. Of under 300,000 clones in the sample, 80% to 90% were seen once. The chain is built from TRBV24-1 and TRBJ1-4; 11 bases align to TRBD1. The receptor was derived from a woman aged 45 to 65 who had recovered from COVID-19. The sample comprised peripheral blood. DNA for the CDR3: TGTGCCACCAGTGATCCCGGGACAGGGGGGGAAAAACTGTTTTTT. As protein: CATSDPGTGGEKLFF.